A single sample is the source of the 25 T cell receptor beta chains below, sequenced in a study of shared clonotypes between healthy human individuals. The assay was immunoSEQ multiplex PCR, and TCRdb's table has in-frame clones only and misses some. Here the sample spans around 700,000 clones, around 92% being singletons. Positively selected for CCR7, the CD45RO-negative cells used as naive CD8 cells excluded terminally differentiated effector memory CD45RA+ cells. The sequenced sample consisted of naive CD8+ T cells sorted from blood. These receptors came from a man in his thirties or forties in good health.

The chain uses TRBV18 and TRBJ1-1; 11 nucleotides match TRBD1. From germline, CDR1 is KGHSH and CDR2 LQKENI. The CDR3 runs 15 residues. With V trimmed by 3 bases and J by 4 bases, 4 bases remained unmatched. The CDR3 is CASSPDRGRVTEAFF. CDR3 sequence (DNA): TGTGCCAGCTCACCGGACAGGGGGCGGGTCACTGAAGCTTTCTTT.

The rearrangement links TRBV5-1 to TRBJ2-7; 10 bases align to TRBD1. CDR3 size: 17 residues. With V trimmed by 1 base and J by 3 bases, 10 bases remained unmatched. The germline CDR1 and CDR2 sequences are SGHRS and YFSETQ. This CDR3 is CASSLTPRDRGVYEQYF. For the CDR3, the DNA is TGCGCCAGCAGCTTGACCCCCCGGGACAGGGGAGTCTACGAGCAGTACTTC.

This chain joins TRBV5-1 and TRBJ2-7; D possibly uses TRBD1 or TRBD2 (5 bases each). Germline CDR1 is SGHRS and CDR2 is YFSETQ. Trimming cost V 3 bases and J 2 bases, with 15 bases left between them. This CDR3 contains 15 residues. In DNA form, the CDR3 reads TGCGCCAGCAGCTCCGGGGCACAGCCCACCTACGAGCAGTACTTC. Its translation: CASSSGAQPTYEQYF. Based on the CDR3 plus reference TRBV5-1 and TRBJ2-7, the full variable domain is KAGVTQTPRYLIKTRGQQVTLSCSPISGHRSVSWYQQTPGQGLQFLFEYFSETQRNKGNFPGRFSGRQFSNSRSEMNVSTLELGDSALYLCASSSGAQPTYEQYFGPGTRLTVT.

This clone was recorded once. The CDR3 DNA is TGTGCCACCAGCAGAGTTGGGGCACCTACCTCCTACGAGCAGTACTTC. The encoded protein is CATSRVGAPTSYEQYF. This chain uses TRBV15 with TRBJ2-7; D may be TRBD1 (5 bases). This CDR3 has 16 residues. The V gene's germline CDR1 is LNHNV and CDR2 YYDKDF (reference sequence). Trimming removed 1 base from V and 0 bases from J, with 13 bases in between. The full variable domain, its missing parts supplied by reference TRBV15 and TRBJ2-7, is DAMVIQNPRYQVTQFGKPVTLSCSQTLNHNVMYWYQQKSSQAPKLLFHYYDKDFNNEADTPDNFQSRRPNTSFCFLDIRSPGLGDTAMYLCATSRVGAPTSYEQYFGPGTRLTVT.

Worth noting for this clone: The same CDR3 arises from other DNA sequences in this sample as well. This chain uses TRBV29-1 with TRBJ2-7; a possible D gene is TRBD2 (6 bases). CDR1 is SQVTM and CDR2 is ANQGSEA in the germline V gene. The germline V and J ends were trimmed by 3 bases and 0 bases, with 12 bases remaining between them. The CDR3 extends over 14 amino acids. DNA of the CDR3: TGCAGCGTTGAGGTGCGGGGCAGCTCCTACGAGCAGTACTTC. Protein sequence: CSVEVRGSSYEQYF.

As for this clone: Other DNA sequences of this sample code for an identical CDR3. This sequence joins TRBV27 and TRBJ1-5; unclear D gene. Trimming took off 5 bases at V and 0 bases at J, with 11 bases between the two ends. Germline lookup yields CDR1 MNHEY and CDR2 SMNVEV (reference sequence). There are 15 residues in the CDR3. CDR3 DNA: TGTGCCAGCAGTCCCGGCGGGTATAGCAATCAGCCCCAGCATTTT. This sequence encodes CASSPGGYSNQPQHF.

This chain uses TRBV7-9 with TRBJ2-7; D is unresolved. The germline CDR1 and CDR2 sequences are SEHNR and FQNEAQ (reference sequence). V was trimmed by 4 bases and J by 1 base, leaving 14 bases between them. CDR3 length equals 15 residues. DNA of the CDR3: TGTGCCAGCAGCTACCCGGACGGACCTTCCTACGAGCAGTACTTC. Its protein is CASSYPDGPSYEQYF.

V usage is TRBV20-1 and J usage is TRBJ1-1, with a possible D match to TRBD1 (5 bases). V dropped 4 bases and J dropped 6 bases, with 9 bases sitting between them. Germline V gene lookup returns CDR1 DFQATT and CDR2 SNEGSKA (reference sequence). This CDR3 contains 11 residues. The chain's CDR3 is CSAKRGAEAFF. CDR3 DNA sequence: TGCAGTGCTAAAAGGGGCGCTGAAGCTTTCTTT.

The chain joins TRBV5-4 to TRBJ2-5, with D maybe TRBD2 (5 bases). V was shortened by 3 bases and J by 4 bases, with 16 bases between the two germline ends. The CDR3 runs 15 residues. Germline V CDR1 and CDR2: SGHNT, YYREEE (reference sequence). In nucleotides, the CDR3 is TGTGCCAGCAGCTCCTTCGGGAATCAAGGAGAGACCCAGTACTTC. Its translation is CASSSFGNQGETQYF.

The chain employs TRBV15 and TRBJ2-3; TRBD2 aligns across 12 bases. The CDR3 runs 17 residues. The trim removed 2 bases at V and 3 bases at J, leaving 6 bases unmatched. Germline V gene lookup returns CDR1 LNHNV and CDR2 YYDKDF (reference sequence). The CDR3: CATSRTWTSGKTDTQYF. CDR3 coding DNA: TGTGCCACCAGCAGAACTTGGACTAGCGGGAAGACAGATACGCAGTATTTT.

A remark on this clone: Other DNA variants within this sample encode the same CDR3. The gene calls are TRBV28 and TRBJ1-1, with D tentatively TRBD1 (5 bases). The length of the CDR3 is 13 residues. CDR1 is MDHEN, CDR2 SYDVKM, per germline. Trimming removed 6 bases from V and 5 bases from J, with 13 bases in between. The CDR3 bases are TGTGCCAGCAGCCCTCTCGGGGGGACTGAAGCTTTCTTT. Its protein is CASSPLGGTEAFF.

This clone was observed a single time. V is TRBV29-1 and J is TRBJ2-7, with D uncertain. V was shortened by 0 bases and J by 3 bases, with 18 bases between the two germline ends. The CDR3 sequence is 16 residues long. Per the germline V gene, CDR1 is SQVTM and CDR2 is ANQGSEA. The CDR3 loop is CSVEESSAGELYEQYF. DNA for the CDR3: TGCAGCGTTGAAGAGAGTTCGGCAGGAGAACTCTACGAGCAGTACTTC.

V is TRBV28 and J is TRBJ2-1; 7 bases line up with TRBD2. Trimming removed 1 base from V and 3 bases from J; junction bases left unmatched: 3. This CDR3 contains 15 residues. CDR1 MDHEN and CDR2 SYDVKM come from the germline V gene. The chain's CDR3 is CASSLSLADYNEQFF. The CDR3 DNA reads TGTGCCAGCAGTTTATCGCTAGCGGACTACAATGAGCAGTTCTTC.

The rearrangement joins TRBV9 to TRBJ2-1; perhaps TRBD2 as D (6 bases). This CDR3 is 16 amino acids long. V was pared by 4 bases and J by 3 bases, with 17 bases between. Germline CDR1 and CDR2: SGDLS and YYNGEE. CDR3 region: CASSFAWREDYNEQFF. CDR3 nucleotide sequence: TGTGCCAGCAGCTTTGCTTGGCGGGAAGACTACAATGAGCAGTTCTTC.

This chain connects TRBV7-9 to TRBJ2-7, with 9 positions matching TRBD1. After removal of 4 bases from V and 5 bases from J, the junction contained 6 bases not matched to a gene. Germline V gene lookup returns CDR1 SEHNR and CDR2 FQNEAQ (reference sequence). This CDR3 region has 14 residues. CDR3 DNA: TGTGCCAGCAGCTCGGGACAGGGTGTCGACGAGCAGTACTTC. It is translated as CASSSGQGVDEQYF.

This clone occurred once. Other DNA sequences of this sample code for an identical CDR3. The chain uses TRBV27 and TRBJ2-2, with D perhaps being TRBD1 or TRBD2 (5 bases each). CDR1 is MNHEY and CDR2 is SMNVEV in the germline V gene (reference sequence). The CDR3 extends over 14 amino acids. V was shortened by 0 bases and J by 6 bases, with 8 bases between the two germline ends. CDR3 residues: CASSLSRGSGELFF. In nucleotides, the CDR3 is TGTGCCAGCAGTTTATCGAGGGGATCCGGGGAGCTGTTTTTT.

The gene calls are TRBV9 and TRBJ2-1; D gene ambiguous. V lost 1 base and J 3 bases, leaving 5 bases between the germline ends. CDR1 and CDR2 from the germline V gene are SGDLS and YYNGEE. The CDR3 consists of 13 residues. The CDR3 reads CASSVSVYNEQFF. The DNA for the CDR3 is TGTGCCAGCAGCGTAAGTGTCTACAATGAGCAGTTCTTC.

The count of this clone is one. The V call is TRBV19, the J call TRBJ1-5; D not resolved. CDR1 and CDR2 from the germline V gene are LNHDA and SQIVND (reference sequence). There are 17 residues in the CDR3. V lost 6 bases, J lost 0 bases, and 18 bases lay in between. The CDR3 spells CASRSSPGGYSNQPQHF. The CDR3 nucleotides read TGTGCCAGTAGATCATCCCCGGGCGGATATAGCAATCAGCCCCAGCATTTT.

This chain joins TRBV11-3 and TRBJ2-2; the D gene could be TRBD1 or TRBD2 (5 bases each). This CDR3 contains 16 residues. Germline values: CDR1 SGHNT, CDR2 YENEEA. Trimming took off 5 bases at V and 5 bases at J, with 18 bases between the two ends. The CDR3: CASSPGPGQGTGELFF. CDR3 DNA: TGTGCCAGCAGCCCGGGACCAGGACAAGGTACCGGGGAGCTGTTTTTT.

This sequence joins TRBV28 and TRBJ2-1, with 8 bases matching TRBD1. The CDR3 is 15 amino acids. In germline, CDR1 is MDHEN, CDR2 SYDVKM. V was pared by 7 bases and J by 2 bases, with 7 bases of the junction left unmatched. The CDR3 region has the DNA TGTGCCAGCACCACCCAGGGGGCAGCCTACAATGAGCAGTTCTTC. It translates to CASTTQGAAYNEQFF. The full variable domain, with the rest looked up from reference TRBV28 and TRBJ2-1, is DVKVTQSSRYLVKRTGEKVFLECVQDMDHENMFWYRQDPGLGLRLIYFSYDVKMKEKGDIPEGYSVSREKKERFSLILESASTNQTSMYLCASTTQGAAYNEQFFGPGTRLTVL.

The chain couples TRBV4-1 to TRBJ2-3; D not certain. V was shortened by 1 base and J by 4 bases, with 18 bases between the two germline ends. CDR1 is MGHRA, CDR2 YSYEKL, per germline. CDR3 length: 17 amino acids. CDR3 protein: CASSQVKVQAGADTQYF. DNA of the CDR3: TGCGCCAGCAGCCAAGTGAAGGTGCAGGCTGGGGCAGATACGCAGTATTTT.

The chain combines TRBV4-1 with TRBJ2-7, with unresolved D. Trimming shortened V by 4 bases and J by 6 bases, and 10 bases separated the two germline ends. The CDR3 contains 12 residues. The germline V gene has CDR1 MGHRA and CDR2 YSYEKL. As DNA, the CDR3 is TGCGCCAGCAGCCGAGTCTCGGGCGAGCAGTACTTC. Protein: CASSRVSGEQYF.

J is TRBJ2-1 and V is TRBV6-5; 11 bases are a match to TRBD1. Per the germline V gene, CDR1 is MNHEY and CDR2 is SVGAGI. V lost 5 bases, J lost 4 bases, and 4 bases stayed unmatched. CDR3 length: 15 residues. The CDR3 is CASSPGTGGYNEQFF. Written as DNA, the CDR3 is TGTGCCAGCAGTCCCGGGACAGGGGGTTACAATGAGCAGTTCTTC.

The V call is TRBV28, the J call TRBJ1-5; a weak D match, TRBD1 (5 bases). Trimming left V 6 bases short and J 5 bases short, with 11 bases between. CDR1 and CDR2 from the germline V gene are MDHEN and SYDVKM. This CDR3 is built from 13 residues. The CDR3 DNA is TGTGCCAGCAGACGGGACGGCGATCAGCCCCAGCATTTT. Its translation is CASRRDGDQPQHF.

This clone showed up just once. This same CDR3 is encoded by further DNA sequences in the sample. This chain links TRBV25-1 with TRBJ1-1, with TRBD1 identical over 7 bases. Looked up from germline, CDR1 is MGHDK and CDR2 is SYGVNS. J lost 3 bases, V lost 8 bases, and 3 bases had no gene match. CDR3 length: 12 residues. The CDR3 region has the DNA TGTGCCAGCCGGGACAGATACACTGAAGCTTTCTTT. Translated, it gives CASRDRYTEAFF.